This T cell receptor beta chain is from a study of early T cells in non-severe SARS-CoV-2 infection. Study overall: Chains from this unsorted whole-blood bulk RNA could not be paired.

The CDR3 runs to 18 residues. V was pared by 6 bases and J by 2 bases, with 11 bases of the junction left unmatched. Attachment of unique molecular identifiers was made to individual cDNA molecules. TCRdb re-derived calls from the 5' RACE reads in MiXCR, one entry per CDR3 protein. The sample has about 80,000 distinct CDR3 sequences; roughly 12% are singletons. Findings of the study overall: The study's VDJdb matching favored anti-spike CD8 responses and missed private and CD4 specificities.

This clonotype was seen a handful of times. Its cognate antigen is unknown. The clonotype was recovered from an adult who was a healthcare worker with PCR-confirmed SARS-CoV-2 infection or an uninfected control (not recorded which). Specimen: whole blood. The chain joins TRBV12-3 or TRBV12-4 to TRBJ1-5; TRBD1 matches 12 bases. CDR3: CASSPGDRGLYGNQPQHF. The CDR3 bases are TGTGCCAGCAGCCCCGGGGACAGGGGGCTGTATGGCAATCAGCCCCAGCATTTT.